This record looks at one TCR beta chain sequence and its context. Its cognate antigen is unknown. With 0 bases removed from V and 2 bases from J, the gap between germline ends came to 4 bases. Germline-derived CDR1 and CDR2 are MNHEY and SVGAGI. The CDR3 loop spans 13 amino acids. After constant-region reverse-primer amplification, full-length variable regions underwent semi-nested PCR with Nested Universal Primer A. TCRdb re-derived calls from the 5' RACE reads in MiXCR, one entry per CDR3 protein. Counted here are over 40,000 distinct CDR3 sequences, 30% occurring once; the ten biggest clones make up under 5%. General study findings and limits: Tumor memory CD4+ T cell TCR gene usage was found to cluster with blood and lymph node memory CD4+ cells and with lymph node naive CD4+ cells. The larger cohort examined one V-J beta rearrangement, not whole repertoires.

The material sequenced was tumor-infiltrating memory CD4+ T cells sorted from the breast tumor. Stated subset: memory CD4+ T cells, CD4+CD45RO+CD25-. The TCR sequence derives from a female donor with breast cancer. V gene TRBV6-5 combines with J gene TRBJ1-2; no definite D call. The DNA for the CDR3 is TGTGCCAGCAGTTACTCCCAAAACTATGGCTACACCTTC. It codes for CASSYSQNYGYTF.